This entry lists 19 T cell receptor beta chains sequenced from one sample in a study of Graves' ophthalmopathy and Graves' hyperthyroidism. RNA transcripts yielded amplified TCR beta CDR3 regions. Second-round multiplex PCR came after first-round RT-PCR with HTBI primers. Using its own MiXCR run on the multiplex PCR reads, TCRdb lists one record per CDR3 protein. The sample consists of roughly 420,000 distinct CDR3 sequences, approximately 21% of them appearing once. Sequencing was performed on peripheral blood. These receptors were obtained from a woman aged 18-29 years with stable Graves' hyperthyroidism.

This clonotype was detected ten times or more. The chain has TRBV20-1 and TRBJ2-7; 7 bases are a match to TRBD2. The CDR3 spans 15 residues. J gave up 7 bases and V 1 base, and 13 bases lay outside the gene matches. Germline V lookup: CDR1 DFQATT, CDR2 SNEGSKA (reference sequence). The CDR3 loop reads CSARVRRGRWLEQYF. CDR3 coding DNA: TGCAGTGCTAGAGTTCGGCGCGGGAGATGGCTTGAGCAGTACTTC.

The chain links TRBV5-1 to TRBJ2-4, with a weak D call TRBD2 (5 bases). Germline V gene data show CDR1 as SGHRS and CDR2 as YFSETQ. The ends were cut back, 5 bases at V and 14 bases at J, with 17 bases in the middle. This CDR3 comprises 12 residues. This chain's CDR3 is CASRDGEGVKYF. The CDR3, as DNA: TGCGCCAGCAGAGATGGTGAGGGTGTAAAGTACTTC.

This clonotype occurred many times. V gene TRBV29-1 combines with J gene TRBJ2-7, with a weak D call TRBD1 (5 bases). Germline V gives CDR1 SQVTM, CDR2 ANQGSEA. The CDR3 is 12 residues long. V lost 4 bases and J lost 3, with 10 bases in between. The CDR3 coding sequence is TGCAGCGTTGGTACACAGGTCTACGAGCAGTACTTC. Translating gives CSVGTQVYEQYF.

The table lists this clonotype with many counts. V and J are TRBV7-9 and TRBJ2-7; D is perhaps TRBD1 (5 bases). This CDR3 is built from 15 residues. Deletions cut 5 bases from V and 5 bases from J, with 19 bases between. Per germline, CDR1 SEHNR and CDR2 FQNEAQ (reference sequence). In DNA form, the CDR3 reads TGTGCCAGCAGCAATACTTCAGTATTAGGGGACGAGCAGTACTTC. It encodes CASSNTSVLGDEQYF. The variable domain in full, with the rest retrieved from reference TRBV7-9 and TRBJ2-7, is DTGVSQNPRHKITKRGQNVTFRCDPISEHNRLYWYRQTLGQGPEFLTYFQNEAQLEKSRLLSDRFSAERPKGSFSTLEIQRTEQGDSAMYLCASSNTSVLGDEQYFGPGTRLTVT.

This clonotype was picked up many times. This chain joins TRBV12-3 or TRBV12-4 and TRBJ2-4, with TRBD1 matching 11 bases. The CDR3 is 17 residues long. Trimming at V came to 6 bases and at J to 3 bases, leaving 10 bases not matched to a gene. CDR3 residues: CASRPGTGGESKNIQYF. The CDR3 region has the DNA TGTGCCAGCAGGCCCGGGACAGGGGGTGAAAGCAAAAACATTCAGTACTTC.

Of note for this clonotype: The junction differs from germline at one of its ends, possibly a read error. V usage is TRBV6-2 or TRBV6-3 and J usage is TRBJ2-2, with D perhaps matching TRBD2 (5 bases). CDR3 length: 16 amino acids. Germline V lookup: CDR1 MNHEY, CDR2 SVGEGT. CDR3 sequence (DNA): TGTGCCAGCAGCCCCCCTTGGGCGGAGAACACCGGGGAGCTGGTTTTT. Protein sequence: CASSPPWAENTGELVF.

Many counts were recorded for this clonotype. The chain uses TRBV12-3 or TRBV12-4 and TRBJ1-2; D is uncertain. Between the trimmed V and J ends, which lost 3 bases and 12 bases, there was a span of 14 bases. The CDR3 is 12 amino acids. The CDR3 DNA reads as TGTGCCAGCAGTTTCATGAACCCGCAAAACACCTTC. This sequence encodes CASSFMNPQNTF.

The rearrangement joins TRBV11-2 to TRBJ1-2, with TRBD1 matching 7 bases. This CDR3 is built from 15 residues. CDR1 and CDR2 (germline): SGHAT, FQNNGV. The V and J ends lost 5 bases and 6 bases, in that order; junction bases with no gene match: 12. DNA of the CDR3: TGTGCCAGCAGCCCCATCCGACGGACAGGAGATGGCTACACCTTC. Its translation is CASSPIRRTGDGYTF.

The sample holds a few counts of this clonotype. V and J are TRBV20-1 and TRBJ1-3, with a weak D call TRBD1 (6 bases). V gave up 5 bases and J gave up 0 bases, with 17 bases separating them. This CDR3 region has 16 residues. Germline CDR1 is DFQATT and CDR2 is SNEGSKA (reference sequence). The CDR3 DNA reads as TGCAGTGCTTCCCTTCCCACAGGGATCTCTGGAAACACCATATATTTT. It is translated as CSASLPTGISGNTIYF.

This chain joins TRBV11-2 and TRBJ2-2, with 16 nucleotides matching TRBD2. Per the germline V gene, CDR1 is SGHAT and CDR2 is FQNNGV. The V gene end was trimmed by 4 bases and the J gene end by 3 bases; junction bases not matched to a gene: 5. The CDR3 contains 18 residues. This CDR3 reads CASSSSGTSGGDTGELFF. The CDR3 coding sequence is TGTGCCAGCAGCTCCTCCGGGACTAGCGGGGGGGACACCGGGGAGCTGTTTTTT.

This clonotype was picked up a small number of times. This chain joins TRBV6-1 and TRBJ2-7; D perhaps matches TRBD2 (6 bases). Germline V gene data show CDR1 as MNHNS and CDR2 as SASEGT. The V end lost 3 bases, the J end lost 6 bases, and 15 bases lay between the germline ends. There are 14 residues in the CDR3. The CDR3 reads CASSERLGVSEQYF. The CDR3 region has the DNA TGTGCCAGCAGTGAGAGACTAGGGGTATCCGAGCAGTACTTC.

This clonotype was observed at least ten times. The chain recombines TRBV7-2 with TRBJ1-2; D is uncertain. Trimming left V 4 bases short and J 4 bases short, with 13 bases between. From germline, CDR1 is SGHTA and CDR2 FQGNSA. The CDR3 runs 14 residues. DNA for the CDR3: TGTGCCAGCAGCTCCCCTGATAGGGCCTATGGCTACACCTTC. Its translation: CASSSPDRAYGYTF.

J is TRBJ2-5 and V is TRBV6-5; TRBD1 might be the D (6 bases). Germline loops: CDR1 MNHEY, CDR2 SVGAGI. The CDR3 has 14 amino acids. Trimming shortened V by 4 bases and J by 8 bases, and 17 bases separated the two germline ends. CDR3 amino acids: CASSSDSLTRTQYF. CDR3 sequence (DNA): TGTGCCAGCAGTTCGGACAGCCTGACCCGAACCCAGTACTTC.

This clonotype was counted ten times or more. V and J are TRBV6-5 and TRBJ2-7; the D call may be TRBD1 or TRBD2 (7 bases each). The V end was cut by 2 bases, the J end by 4 bases, with 15 bases between. Germline lookup yields CDR1 MNHEY and CDR2 SVGAGI. The CDR3 length is 15 residues. CDR3 sequence reads: CASSYAGGARYEQYF. Here the CDR3 DNA reads TGTGCCAGCAGTTACGCAGGGGGGGCGCGGTACGAGCAGTACTTC.

The J gene is TRBJ1-2, the V gene TRBV6-5; D call uncertain. Germline CDR1 reads MNHEY; CDR2 reads SVGAGI. Trimming took 5 bases from V and 1 from J, leaving 8 bases between them. The CDR3 totals 13 residues. The chain's CDR3 is CASSTPNNYGYTF. DNA of the CDR3: TGTGCCAGCAGTACCCCGAATAACTATGGCTACACCTTC.

In its sample, this clonotype was seen many times. The chain employs TRBV30 and TRBJ2-2; no definite D call. Trimming shortened V by 0 bases and J by 2 bases, and 7 bases separated the two germline ends. Germline CDR1 and CDR2: GTSNPN and SVGIG (reference sequence). The CDR3 is 14 amino acids. CDR3 nucleotide sequence: TGTGCCTGGAGTGTCTCCTCTAACACCGGGGAGCTGTTTTTT. This translates into CAWSVSSNTGELFF.

The rearrangement uses TRBV27 and TRBJ2-7; possibly TRBD1 for D (5 bases). Germline CDR1 reads MNHEY; CDR2 reads SMNVEV (reference sequence). The CDR3 runs 14 residues. V lost 4 bases and J lost 0, with 10 bases in between. In DNA form, the CDR3 reads TGTGCCAGCAGTTCCGGACAAGCCTCCTACGAGCAGTACTTC. Translating it yields CASSSGQASYEQYF.

This clonotype was seen repeatedly, ten times or more. The chain uses TRBV20-1 and TRBJ2-5; 7 bases are a match to TRBD1. The CDR3 extends over 14 amino acids. With V trimmed by 3 bases and J by 0 bases, 4 bases remained unmatched. Germline V gene sequence: CDR1 DFQATT, CDR2 SNEGSKA (reference sequence). The CDR3 sequence is CSASPTGDQETQYF. In nucleotides, the CDR3 is TGCAGTGCTAGCCCCACAGGGGACCAAGAGACCCAGTACTTC.

This clonotype was picked up many times. V gene TRBV20-1 combines with J gene TRBJ2-4; D unclear. Germline lookup yields CDR1 DFQATT and CDR2 SNEGSKA (reference sequence). This CDR3 contains 12 residues. The CDR3 loop is CRANMDKNIQYF. The CDR3 nucleotides are TGCAGAGCCAACATGGACAAAAACATTCAGTACTTC.